These T cell receptor beta chains were read from a single sample in a study of blood T cell repertoires in COVID-19. The method was immunoSEQ multiplex PCR; TCRdb's version includes in-frame clones alone and lacks a portion of them. This table holds over 150,000 clones, about 87% found once. The sequenced sample consisted of peripheral blood. The receptors here all came from a woman in her 70s with COVID-19, enrolled during active disease. CDR3s leave out the opening cysteine and the closing phenylalanine or tryptophan. Clone sizes are given selectively: once, few, many, or a class where the clone is expanded.

cdr3_aa	v_call	j_call	clone_size
ASSLGTYNEQF	TRBV7-2	TRBJ2-1	NA
ASSKTGGPDTQY	TRBV28	TRBJ2-3	NA
ASRGRGSSDTQY	TRBV5-4	TRBJ2-3	NA
ASSLGAGVPDTQY	TRBV27	TRBJ2-3	NA
ASGDSGRMYGYT	TRBV5-4	TRBJ1-2	few
ASSIRGSETQY	TRBV11-2	TRBJ2-5	NA
ASSQNYEQY	TRBV11-2	TRBJ2-7	NA
ASSLTGGTEAF	TRBV5-1	TRBJ1-1	NA
ASSTGTGVFHEQY	TRBV5-1	TRBJ2-7	NA
SASRTGKYEQY	TRBV20-1	TRBJ2-7	once
ASSLMRGTETQY	TRBV5-6	TRBJ2-5	NA
ASSDRGTGYGYT	TRBV6-4	TRBJ1-2	NA
ASSLGARDTQY	TRBV5-6	TRBJ2-3	NA
ASSQTGYYGYT	TRBV3-1/TRBV3-2	TRBJ1-2	NA
ASSSRRGSSGEQY	TRBV7-8	TRBJ2-7	few
ASRIQNTGELF	TRBV28	TRBJ2-2	NA
ASSVSGGASYNEQF	TRBV11-2	TRBJ2-1	NA
ASSPGQGDQEKLF	TRBV11-1	TRBJ1-4	NA
ASSRLAGGNTGELF	TRBV2	TRBJ2-2	NA
ASSMGGGTYEQY	TRBV19	TRBJ2-7	NA
ASSPADRIYGYT	TRBV5-4	TRBJ1-2	NA
AWSVGSQNTEAF	TRBV30	TRBJ1-1	NA